This T cell receptor beta chain was captured by sequencing in a study of CD39 and CD103 CD8 tumor-infiltrating T cells. Findings of the study overall: Blood and uninvolved lymph node rarely held DP TIL clonotypes.

Produced via immunoSEQ multiplex PCR; TCRdb's table is partial and in-frame only. Here the sample spans 550 to 900 clones, about 54% being singletons. CD8 TILs were sorted as CD3+CD4-CD8+CD45RA-, split by CD39/CD103 into DN, SP, DP. Concerning this clone: What it binds is unknown.

Source material: CD39+ CD103+ CD8+ T cells sorted from the tumor. Subset in this sample: CD103+CD39+ double-positive CD45RA- CD8 T cells. The TCR sequence derives from a human donor with head and neck squamous cell carcinoma.

The CDR3 loop is CASSLWGVNAEAFF. CDR3 nucleotide sequence: TGTGCCAGCAGTTTATGGGGTGTCAACGCTGAAGCTTTCTTT. The chain is built from TRBV27 and TRBJ1-1; no clear D gene. The CDR3 runs 14 residues. Germline CDR1 and CDR2: MNHEY and SMNVEV (reference sequence). Trimming left V 1 base short and J 6 bases short, with 12 bases between.